Listed below are T cell receptor beta chains from one sample, sequenced in a study of blood T cell repertoires in COVID-19. Here immunoSEQ multiplex PCR was the method, and the copy in TCRdb shows in-frame clones only, minus some. This table holds 130,000 or so clones, approximately 81% found once. The sequenced sample consisted of peripheral blood. The receptors here all came from a man in his 60s with acute or convalescent COVID-19. Both conserved end residues are part of each CDR3. The order of the fields is D gene, J gene, clone size, V gene, CDR3 DNA, CDR3 protein. A D gene is named only where the DNA matches it firmly. The size field is filled for only some rows; it gives once, few, many or a size class.

D gene: TRBD1
J gene: TRBJ2-1
clone size: once
V gene: TRBV27
CDR3 DNA: TGTGCCAGCAGTCCCCGGGCAGGGGGCCTTGAGCAGTTCTTC
CDR3 protein: CASSPRAGGLEQFF

D gene: .
J gene: TRBJ2-1
clone size: .
V gene: TRBV6-2/TRBV6-3
CDR3 DNA: TGTGCCAGCAGTTGGCACAGGGACAATCCACAGAGCTCCTACAATGAGCAGTTCTTC
CDR3 protein: CASSWHRDNPQSSYNEQFF

D gene: .
J gene: TRBJ2-5
clone size: .
V gene: TRBV6-6
CDR3 DNA: TGTGCCAGCAGCGGACTGCAAGAGACCCAGTACTTC
CDR3 protein: CASSGLQETQYF

D gene: TRBD1
J gene: TRBJ2-7
clone size: .
V gene: TRBV5-4
CDR3 DNA: TGTGCCAGCAGCCCCCCCGGGCAGGGGGCGCCGAAGCAGTACTTC
CDR3 protein: CASSPPGQGAPKQYF

D gene: .
J gene: TRBJ2-1
clone size: few
V gene: TRBV27
CDR3 DNA: TGTGCCAGCAACGGCGGTTCCTACAATGAGCAGTTCTTC
CDR3 protein: CASNGGSYNEQFF

D gene: .
J gene: TRBJ2-2
clone size: .
V gene: TRBV10-3
CDR3 DNA: TGTGCCATCAGTGATCTCCAGGCCAACACCGGGGAGCTGTTTTTT
CDR3 protein: CAISDLQANTGELFF

D gene: .
J gene: TRBJ2-2
clone size: .
V gene: TRBV19
CDR3 DNA: TGTGCCAGTAGGGGAGCCGCGAACACCGGGGAGCTGTTTTTT
CDR3 protein: CASRGAANTGELFF

D gene: .
J gene: TRBJ1-2
clone size: few
V gene: TRBV6-5
CDR3 DNA: TGTGCCAGCAGTTACTCGGCAGGGATAAACTATGGCTACACCTTC
CDR3 protein: CASSYSAGINYGYTF

D gene: .
J gene: TRBJ2-1
clone size: .
V gene: TRBV7-3
CDR3 DNA: TGTGCCAGCAGCTTACGGGATTCCGCCTACAATGAGCAGTTCTTC
CDR3 protein: CASSLRDSAYNEQFF

D gene: .
J gene: TRBJ2-3
clone size: .
V gene: TRBV28
CDR3 DNA: TGTGCCAGCAGTTTAGGGGCGACTCCTTCTAGGACGCAGTATTTT
CDR3 protein: CASSLGATPSRTQYF

D gene: TRBD1
J gene: TRBJ2-3
clone size: .
V gene: TRBV28
CDR3 DNA: TGTGCCAGCAGTTTAGGGCAGGGGGCCCGCACAGATACGCAGTATTTT
CDR3 protein: CASSLGQGARTDTQYF

D gene: .
J gene: TRBJ1-2
clone size: .
V gene: TRBV5-4
CDR3 DNA: TGTGCCAGCAGCTTGGACAGGAAGAACTATGGCTACACCTTC
CDR3 protein: CASSLDRKNYGYTF